This entry lists 14 T cell receptor beta chains sequenced from one sample in a study of cytomegalovirus exposure and HLA in healthy donors (dated by TCRdb to about 2017). Libraries came from the immunoSEQ multiplex PCR assay. A mixture of 60 forward primers for TCR Vbeta segments and 13 reverse primers for TCR Jbeta segments was used in the multiplex PCR. TCRdb re-hosts the immuneACCESS table, in-frame sequences only. Its copies lack some clones; in the studies checked, an unresolved V gene accounts for under half of them, and the cause for the rest is not known. In this sample's table one finds approximately 80,000 clones. Of the sample, around 1.1% is held by the ten largest clones. The sequenced sample consisted of PBMCs. All receptors come from a woman aged 25 to 39 in good health and CMV-seronegative.

This chain connects TRBV30 to TRBJ2-7; 9 bases map to TRBD1. Germline V gene data show CDR1 as GTSNPN and CDR2 as SVGIG (reference sequence). Germline trimming cut 1 base from V and 3 bases from J; bases unmatched to any gene: 1. The CDR3 has 13 amino acids. The CDR3 DNA reads TGTGCCTGGAGTGGGGACAGGGACTACGAGCAGTACTTC. Its translation is CAWSGDRDYEQYF. The whole variable domain, remainder taken from reference TRBV30 and TRBJ2-7, is SQTIHQWPATLVQPVGSPLSLECTVEGTSNPNLYWYRQAAGRGLQLLFYSVGIGQISSEVPQNLSASRPQDRQFILSSKKLLLSDSGFYLCAWSGDRDYEQYFGPGTRLTVT.

The gene calls are TRBV18 and TRBJ2-1, with D possibly TRBD2 on 5 matching bases. Germline V lookup: CDR1 KGHSH, CDR2 LQKENI. Trimming removed 2 bases at V and 9 bases at J, with 8 bases between. The CDR3 has 12 residues. CDR3 region: CASSPVAGEQFF. CDR3 DNA: TGTGCCAGCTCACCAGTGGCGGGTGAGCAGTTCTTC.

This rearrangement joins TRBV30 to TRBJ2-6; 8 bases match TRBD1. Germline trimming cut 2 bases from V and 11 bases from J; bases unmatched to any gene: 8. The length of the CDR3 is 14 residues. Germline V gives CDR1 GTSNPN, CDR2 SVGIG (reference sequence). The CDR3 region is CAWSPGGMGHVLTF. The CDR3 bases are TGTGCCTGGAGTCCAGGGGGCATGGGGCACGTCCTGACTTTC.

The chain joins TRBV29-1 to TRBJ1-2; no clear D gene. Trimming shortened V by 3 bases and J by 8 bases, and 10 bases separated the two germline ends. CDR1 and CDR2 (germline): SQVTM, ANQGSEA. The CDR3 totals 11 residues. Here the CDR3 DNA reads TGCAGCGTTGATATCTCTTCCGGCTACACCTTC. It specifies CSVDISSGYTF.

V usage is TRBV28 and J usage is TRBJ1-2; D perhaps matches TRBD1 (5 bases). The CDR3 has 15 amino acids. Trimming left V 0 bases short and J 4 bases short, with 12 bases between. The germline V gene encodes CDR1 MDHEN and CDR2 SYDVKM. The CDR3 nucleotides are TGTGCCAGCAGTTTATGGGGGGGAACAGGCTATGGCTACACCTTC. Its protein product is CASSLWGGTGYGYTF.

The chain joins TRBV28 to TRBJ1-2; unclear D gene. Trimming removed 5 bases from V and 2 bases from J, with 15 bases in between. Germline V gene lookup returns CDR1 MDHEN and CDR2 SYDVKM. The length of the CDR3 is 15 residues. CDR3 DNA: TGTGCCAGCAGTCGAGCCGGGTCGCAAAACTATGGCTACACCTTC. Encoded protein: CASSRAGSQNYGYTF.

With regard to this clone: The sample has other DNA sequences that encode this CDR3 too. The chain is built from TRBV6-1 and TRBJ2-7, with D possibly being TRBD1 (6 bases). The CDR3 is 14 residues long. The germline CDR1 and CDR2 sequences are MNHNS and SASEGT. The ends were cut back, 5 bases at V and 5 bases at J, with 16 bases in the middle. The CDR3 DNA reads as TGTGCCAGCAGTTCCTCCGGGACAATCAACGAGCAGTACTTC. It codes for CASSSSGTINEQYF.

The chain combines TRBV6-1 with TRBJ1-4; perhaps TRBD1 as D (6 bases). Deletions cut 2 bases from V and 2 bases from J, with 15 bases between. Germline V CDR1 and CDR2: MNHNS, SASEGT. The CDR3 contains 17 residues. CDR3 coding DNA: TGTGCCAGCAGTGAATCTGGGGGGGGCACGACTAATGAAAAACTGTTTTTT. Translated, it gives CASSESGGGTTNEKLFF.

This chain connects TRBV19 to TRBJ1-5, with 7 positions matching TRBD1. V trimming: 6 bases; J trimming: 2 bases; junction bases outside the gene matches: 13. Germline V gene lookup returns CDR1 LNHDA and CDR2 SQIVND (reference sequence). The CDR3 is 17 amino acids. For the CDR3, the DNA is TGTGCCAGTAGATCCACAGGGGCACGAGGGGGCAATCAGCCCCAGCATTTT. As protein: CASRSTGARGGNQPQHF.

The V and J genes are TRBV6-5 and TRBJ1-2, with unresolved D. Trimming shortened V by 0 bases and J by 3 bases, and 11 bases separated the two germline ends. The CDR3 loop spans 15 amino acids. Germline-derived CDR1 and CDR2 are MNHEY and SVGAGI. CDR3 sequence reads: CASSYSSRVDYGYTF. The CDR3 region has the DNA TGTGCCAGCAGTTACTCATCGCGGGTGGACTATGGCTACACCTTC.

The CDR3 here is CATSREGSGDGYTF. For the CDR3, the DNA is TGTGCCACCAGCAGAGAAGGGTCGGGGGATGGCTACACCTTC. The chain links TRBV15 to TRBJ1-2; possible D gene TRBD1, 5 bases. The CDR3 has 14 residues. Trimming cost V 0 bases and J 6 bases, with 11 bases left between them. Germline V lookup: CDR1 LNHNV, CDR2 YYDKDF (reference sequence).

The chain carries TRBV30 and TRBJ2-2; TRBD1 might be the D (5 bases). V lost 1 base and J lost 7, with 10 bases in between. The V gene's germline CDR1 is GTSNPN and CDR2 SVGIG (reference sequence). The length of the CDR3 is 13 residues. CDR3 in amino acids: CAWSDGHGGELFF. The CDR3 DNA follows: TGTGCCTGGAGTGATGGACACGGCGGGGAGCTGTTTTTT.

This chain connects TRBV19 to TRBJ1-2; 7 bases agree with TRBD1. The J segment lost 5 bases and the V segment lost 5 bases, leaving 11 bases of the junction unmatched. This CDR3 has 15 amino acids. CDR1 LNHDA and CDR2 SQIVND come from the germline V gene (reference sequence). The CDR3 loop reads CASSFTGTAVYGYTF. The CDR3 DNA reads TGTGCCAGTAGTTTCACCGGGACAGCTGTTTATGGCTACACCTTC.

The chain combines TRBV5-5 with TRBJ2-6; no reliable D call. This CDR3 is built from 14 residues. V was cut by 0 bases and J by 13 bases, with 14 bases left in between. Looked up from germline, CDR1 is SGHKS and CDR2 is YYEKEE (reference sequence). CDR3 nucleotide sequence: TGTGCCAGCAGCTTGGTGGCTAGAGAGACGGTCCTGACTTTC. Translated: CASSLVARETVLTF. The variable domain in full, with the rest retrieved from reference TRBV5-5 and TRBJ2-6, is DAGVTQSPTHLIKTRGQQVTLRCSPISGHKSVSWYQQVLGQGPQFIFQYYEKEERGRGNFPDRFSARQFPNYSSELNVNALLLGDSALYLCASSLVARETVLTFGAGSRLTVL.